This T cell receptor (beta chain) was obtained from a study of T cell responses to AZD1222 COVID-19 vaccine. General study findings and limits: Most donors were white British, females outnumbered males, and clonal diversity was possibly underestimated. Increased Spike-specific TCR breadth and depth were observed after two AZD1222 doses. At study baseline, merely six AZD1222 recipients were seropositive. The study reported that nearly half of spike-specific TCRs target unmutated variant regions.

A remark on this clone: What it recognizes is unknown.

Clones were sequenced by immunoSEQ multiplex PCR, and TCRdb holds only the in-frame ones, with some missing. In the table there are around 110,000 clones, roughly 92% of which are singletons. This receptor was identified in an adult in good health. The sample consisted of peripheral blood, taken on day 0 of AZD1222 vaccination.

CDR3 sequence: CASSYSNILVQPQHF. CDR3 bases: TGTGCCAGCAGTTACTCGAACATCCTCGTCCAGCCCCAGCATTTT. The gene calls are TRBV6-5 and TRBJ1-5, with D uncertain. In germline, CDR1 is MNHEY, CDR2 SVGAGI. This CDR3 spans 15 amino acids. V was clipped by 0 bases and J by 7 bases, with 13 bases between them.